This T cell receptor beta chain originates from a study of blood T cell repertoires in COVID-19. Study-wide background: T cells, B-cell-depleted T cells, or PBMCs supplied cDNA or gDNA.

This CDR3 comprises 13 residues. V lost 0 bases to trimming and J lost 9 bases; unmatched junction nucleotides: 4. Looked up from germline, CDR1 is MGHDK and CDR2 is SYGVNS. The protocol was immunoSEQ multiplex PCR, while the TCRdb copy is restricted to in-frame clones and leaves out a portion. The sample shows some 200,000 clones, 80% to 90% of them seen only once. Adults between about 18 and 95 years of age took part from some 25 US areas. This sequence joins TRBV25-1 and TRBJ1-1; 7 nucleotides agree with TRBD1. The sequence derives from a man aged 35-49 years who had recovered from COVID-19. Sequences were obtained from PBMCs or T cells enriched from blood (not recorded which). The CDR3 DNA is TGTGCCAGCAGTGAATATATGGGACAGCAAGCTTTCTTT. Its protein product is CASSEYMGQQAFF.